This record concerns one TCR beta chain sequence. Its target antigen remains unknown. The sample holds no much larger clone one base away, and base qualities are not on file. This sample was included in a study of technical replicates of blood from a handful of donors (dated 2017 in TCRdb). Libraries were constructed by the immunoSEQ multiplex PCR assay. As stored in TCRdb, this immuneACCESS dataset retains in-frame rearrangements with V and J assigned. A fraction of the clones does not appear; measured against another copy, unresolved V genes explain less than half of the discrepancy, and the remainder lacks a known reason. The sample records about 84,000 clones, 85% to 95% of which are singletons. 0.2% to 0.3% of the sample is held by the ten biggest clonotypes. CDR3 length: 16 amino acids, cysteine to phenylalanine. The read is trimmed to its CDR3 DNA, 48 bases read in frame from base 1. Based on the germline V gene (reference sequence), the CDR1 and CDR2 sequences are PRHDT and FYEKMQ. Unmatched junction bases come to 4, with V trimmed by 0 bases and J by 2 bases.

Sequenced sample: T cells isolated from PBMCs. The sequence was obtained from a human donor in good health. The sequence is built from TRBV13 and TRBJ1-5; TRBD1 matches 7 bases in the middle. The bases are TGTGCCAGCAGCTTAGGGGGTGGACAGGGCAATCAGCCCCAGCATTTT. Its protein is CASSLGGGQGNQPQHF.